These T cell receptor beta chains were read from a single sample in a study of T cells after yellow fever vaccination. From the 5' RACE reads, TCRdb called clonotypes with MiXCR, one entry per CDR3 protein. The table records 200,000 to 300,000 distinct CDR3 sequences, less than 7.5% of them present only once. The material sequenced was CD4+ T cells sorted from PBMCs, taken on the day of the yellow fever booster vaccination. Receptor source: a young man who received the YFV17D yellow fever vaccine. CDR3s include the opening cysteine and the closing phenylalanine or tryptophan. The D gene is left open where the match is weak. A clone size is listed for some rows: how often the clone was seen (once, few, many), or a class if it is expanded.

D: TRBD1; size: few; V: TRBV20-1; J: TRBJ1-1; DNA: TGCAGTGCCTTTAGGACAGGACGTAGCGGAGCTTTCTTT; CDR3: CSAFRTGRSGAFF
D: -; size: few; V: TRBV14; J: TRBJ2-2; DNA: TGTGCCAGCAGACAGGGCGCGAACACCGGGGAGCTGTTTTTT; CDR3: CASRQGANTGELFF
D: -; size: many; V: TRBV3-1; J: TRBJ1-2; DNA: TGTGCCAGCAGCCCGCCTGAAGGGGCTTGGGGTGGCTACACCTTC; CDR3: CASSPPEGAWGGYTF
D: TRBD1; size: many; V: TRBV18; J: TRBJ2-3; DNA: TGTGCCAGCTCACCGGAGCCGGGACAGGGGGCAGGGGATACGCAGTATTTT; CDR3: CASSPEPGQGAGDTQYF
D: -; size: -; V: TRBV15; J: TRBJ2-7; DNA: TGTGCCACCAGCAGAGTTATGGGGCAGTACTTC; CDR3: CATSRVMGQYF
D: TRBD1; size: few; V: TRBV13; J: TRBJ1-4; DNA: TGTGCCAGCAGCACTCAGGGGGCTAGGGGTGAAAAACTGTTTTTT; CDR3: CASSTQGARGEKLFF
D: TRBD1; size: many; V: TRBV20-1; J: TRBJ1-5; DNA: TGCAGTGCTGGAGGACAGGGCCGCAATCAGCCCCAGCATTTT; CDR3: CSAGGQGRNQPQHF
D: -; size: many; V: TRBV12-3/TRBV12-4; J: TRBJ1-5; DNA: TGTGCCAGCAGCCTAGGACTAGGCCAGCCCCAGCATTTT; CDR3: CASSLGLGQPQHF
D: TRBD2; size: few; V: TRBV20-1; J: TRBJ2-5; DNA: TGCAGTGCTTCCTCAGGGGTAGCGGGAGAAGGAGAGACCCAGTACTTC; CDR3: CSASSGVAGEGETQYF
D: -; size: many; V: TRBV7-2; J: TRBJ2-5; DNA: TGCGCCAGCAGCTTCGGGGGAGAGACCCAGTACTTC; CDR3: CASSFGGETQYF
D: TRBD2; size: -; V: TRBV27; J: TRBJ2-1; DNA: TGTGCCAGCAGTTTATCCCTAGCGGGAGAGGCTGAGCAGTTCTTC; CDR3: CASSLSLAGEAEQFF
D: -; size: few; V: TRBV29-1; J: TRBJ1-1; DNA: TGCAGCTCCCGGGATAACACTGAAGCTTTCTTT; CDR3: CSSRDNTEAFF
D: -; size: few; V: TRBV18; J: TRBJ2-7; DNA: TGTGCCAGCTCAGATCGGAACGGGAGAAAAGGCGAGCAGTACTTC; CDR3: CASSDRNGRKGEQYF
D: TRBD2; size: -; V: TRBV2; J: TRBJ2-3; DNA: TGTGCCAGCAGTGAACTACCCGCGGGGGGCACAGATACGCAGTATTTT; CDR3: CASSELPAGGTDTQYF
D: TRBD1; size: -; V: TRBV18; J: TRBJ2-7; DNA: TGTGCCAGCTCTCCCCGGGACAGGGGTTGGTACGAGCAGTACTTC; CDR3: CASSPRDRGWYEQYF
D: TRBD2; size: few; V: TRBV28; J: TRBJ2-5; DNA: TGTGCCAGCAGTTTTCTTAGCGGGAGGGGTCAAGAGACCCAGTACTTC; CDR3: CASSFLSGRGQETQYF
D: TRBD2; size: many; V: TRBV2; J: TRBJ2-7; DNA: TGTGCCAGCAGTGAACCTAGCGGGAGATACGAGCAGTACTTC; CDR3: CASSEPSGRYEQYF
D: TRBD1; size: few; V: TRBV5-1; J: TRBJ2-3; DNA: TGCGCCAGCAGCTACGGGACAGGTACAGATACGCAGTATTTT; CDR3: CASSYGTGTDTQYF
D: -; size: few; V: TRBV27; J: TRBJ1-6; DNA: TGTGCCAGCAGTGAAATAACGGGGAATAATTCACCCCTCCACTTT; CDR3: CASSEITGNNSPLHF
D: -; size: few; V: TRBV3-1; J: TRBJ2-1; DNA: TGTGCCAGCAGCCAATTGGAGAGACTGGGTGAGCAGTTCTTC; CDR3: CASSQLERLGEQFF
D: -; size: few; V: TRBV5-6; J: TRBJ1-2; DNA: TGTGCCAGCAGCTTGACCCGACGGCGACCTAACTATGGCTACACCTTC; CDR3: CASSLTRRRPNYGYTF
D: -; size: -; V: TRBV19; J: TRBJ2-7; DNA: TGTGCCAGTAGTATCCCGGGCCGGGGAACCAACGAGCAGTACTTC; CDR3: CASSIPGRGTNEQYF
D: TRBD1; size: few; V: TRBV5-4; J: TRBJ2-2; DNA: TGTGCCAGCAGCCCAGGACAGGGGCGTAACACCGGGGAGCTGTTTTTT; CDR3: CASSPGQGRNTGELFF
D: TRBD2; size: few; V: TRBV6-1; J: TRBJ2-1; DNA: TGTGCCAGCAGACGAGGGGCGGGGGGCTACAATGAGCAGTTCTTC; CDR3: CASRRGAGGYNEQFF
D: -; size: few; V: TRBV7-2; J: TRBJ2-7; DNA: TGTGCCAGCAGCTTAGCGCCCTCGACCTACGAGCAGTACTTC; CDR3: CASSLAPSTYEQYF
D: -; size: -; V: TRBV7-3; J: TRBJ2-3; DNA: TGTGCCAGCAGCCCCCGCAACAGGGTTGCTACGCAGTATTTT; CDR3: CASSPRNRVATQYF